This is a list of T cell receptor beta chains from one sample in a study of blood T cell repertoires in COVID-19. Produced via immunoSEQ multiplex PCR; TCRdb's table is partial and in-frame only. The data hold roughly 190,000 clones, with roughly 81% observed a single time. Material: peripheral blood. Every receptor here comes from a woman aged 40 to 50 with COVID-19, enrolled during active disease. CDR3s include the opening cysteine and the closing phenylalanine or tryptophan.

CDR3aa: CASSQVGGLREKLFF
v_gene: TRBV4-2

CDR3aa: CSVLGTSGYNEQFF
v_gene: TRBV29-1

CDR3aa: CASSQKQGAEGEQFF
v_gene: TRBV18

CDR3aa: CATSQLAGANEQFF
v_gene: TRBV24-1

CDR3aa: CASSSNRALNSPLHF
v_gene: TRBV5-4

CDR3aa: CASKTVTDTQYF
v_gene: TRBV27

CDR3aa: CASSLEAEGSYGYTF
v_gene: TRBV5-8

CDR3aa: CASSSPRRFTGELFF
v_gene: TRBV11-2

CDR3aa: CASRTRGTGTDTQYF
v_gene: TRBV6-5

CDR3aa: CAWSRIRVAGGNAYEQYF
v_gene: TRBV30